The TCR beta chain under discussion was sequenced for a study of cytotoxic CD8 clonotypes in ibrutinib-treated CLL. Germline V gene lookup returns CDR1 LNHDA and CDR2 SQIVND (reference sequence). Losses at the gene ends were 7 bases for V and 4 bases for J; bases not matched to a gene: 8. This CDR3 contains 14 residues. Here immunoSEQ multiplex PCR was the method, and the copy in TCRdb shows in-frame clones only, minus some. Seen here are 40,000 to 55,000 clones, 83% observed once, and the top ten hold roughly 20%. The table lists this clone with a count of one. Genomic DNA for TCR beta libraries, around 2 micrograms, came from cryopreserved PBMCs.

The clonotype comes from a human donor with chronic lymphocytic leukemia. The material sequenced was PBMCs, taken after 24 months of ibrutinib treatment. The gene calls are TRBV19 and TRBJ2-5; TRBD2 matches 8 bases. CDR3 in DNA: TGTGCCAGTAATCCTAGCGGGCTCGGAGAGACCCAGTACTTC. Translated: CASNPSGLGETQYF.